This T cell receptor beta chain was sequenced during a study of T cells in localized non-small cell lung cancer. Assay: immunoSEQ multiplex PCR; the TCRdb copy retains only in-frame clones and omits some. The sample lists 2,500 to 3,000 clones, around a quarter seen once, with about an eighth in the top ten. CDR1 and CDR2 from the germline V gene are MGHDK and SYGVNS. V lost 3 bases, J lost 1 base, and 7 bases stayed unmatched. The CDR3 contains 17 residues. The source of this sequence is a male donor aged 60 or over with stage II lung adenocarcinoma. The chain employs TRBV25-1 and TRBJ2-5; 11 positions match TRBD2. The sample was normal lung tissue next to the tumor, taken before any cancer treatment. The CDR3 sequence is CASSDPGLAEAQETQYF. In DNA, the CDR3 is TGTGCCAGCAGTGACCCGGGACTAGCGGAAGCCCAAGAGACCCAGTACTTC.